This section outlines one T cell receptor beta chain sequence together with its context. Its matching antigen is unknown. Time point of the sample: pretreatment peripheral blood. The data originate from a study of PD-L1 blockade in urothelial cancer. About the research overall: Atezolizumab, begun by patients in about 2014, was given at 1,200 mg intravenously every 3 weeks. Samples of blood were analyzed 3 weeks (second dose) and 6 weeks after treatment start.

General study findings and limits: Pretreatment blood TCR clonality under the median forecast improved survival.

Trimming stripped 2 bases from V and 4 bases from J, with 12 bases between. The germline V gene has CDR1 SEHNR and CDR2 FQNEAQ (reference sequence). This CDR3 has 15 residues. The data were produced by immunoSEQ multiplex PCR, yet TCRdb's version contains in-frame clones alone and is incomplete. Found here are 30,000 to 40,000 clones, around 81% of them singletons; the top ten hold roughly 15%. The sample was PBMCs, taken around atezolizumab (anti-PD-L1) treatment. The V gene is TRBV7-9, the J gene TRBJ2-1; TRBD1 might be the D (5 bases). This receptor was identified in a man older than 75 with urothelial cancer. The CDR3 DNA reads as TGTGCCAGCAGCTTACAGGGCCTGGCTTACAATGAGCAGTTCTTC. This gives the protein CASSLQGLAYNEQFF.